This T cell receptor beta chain comes out of a study of T cells in Graves' hyperthyroidism and ophthalmopathy. Study findings and constraints: Researchers found most expanded thyroid clonotypes above 0.001 in blood as well. The model forecast ophthalmopathy, anticipating it by a median around 6.5 months before onset.

The CDR3 contains 14 residues. V was clipped by 5 bases and J by 2 bases; unmatched bases: 5. RNA transcripts provided the source from which TCR beta CDR3 regions were amplified. TCR CDR3 regions were first amplified by RT-PCR with HTBI primers. In TCRdb, the multiplex PCR reads were re-called with MiXCR into one record per CDR3 protein. The sample holds more than 500,000 distinct CDR3 sequences, around 15% seen once. An absence of ophthalmopathy progression within 18 months meant stable Graves' hyperthyroidism. Exclusion of a patient resulted from uncontrolled infection, other autoimmune disease, pregnancy or lactation. This clonotype has ten or more counts. Antigen: not known.

The receptor comes from a woman in her 40s with Graves' hyperthyroidism. The sequenced sample consisted of blood. The rearrangement uses TRBV12-3 or TRBV12-4 and TRBJ1-1; 7 bases map to TRBD1. The CDR3 loop reads CASSHGQANTEAFF. The CDR3 DNA follows: TGTGCCAGCAGTCACGGACAGGCTAACACTGAAGCTTTCTTT.